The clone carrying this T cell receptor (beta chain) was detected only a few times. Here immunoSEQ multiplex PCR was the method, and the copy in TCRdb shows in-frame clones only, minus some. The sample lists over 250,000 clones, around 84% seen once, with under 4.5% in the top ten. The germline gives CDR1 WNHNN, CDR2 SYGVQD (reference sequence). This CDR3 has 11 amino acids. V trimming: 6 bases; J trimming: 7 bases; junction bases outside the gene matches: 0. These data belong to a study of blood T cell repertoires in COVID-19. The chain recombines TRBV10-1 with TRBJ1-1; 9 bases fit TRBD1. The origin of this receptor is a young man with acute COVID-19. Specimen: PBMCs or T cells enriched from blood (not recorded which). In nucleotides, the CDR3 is TGCGCCAGCAGGGACAGGGGTGAAGCTTTCTTT. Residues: CASRDRGEAFF.